A few counts support the clone carrying this TCR beta chain. Its target is not known. The germline gives CDR1 MNHEY, CDR2 SVGEGT. V lost 1 base and J lost 0, with 7 bases in between. CDR3 length: 15 amino acids. The PBMCs used were ones drawn from approximately 10 ml of fresh peripheral blood. The sample originates from a study of Graves' ophthalmopathy and Graves' hyperthyroidism. Study-level information: The study drew peripheral blood at initial diagnosis, before any treatment. Study-wide points: Cross-validated, the 13-signature model showed 87.88%/81.08% sensitivity/specificity, and 80%/75% in the test set.

Amplification targeted the TCR beta CDR3 regions, with RNA transcripts as the source material. In the first round, RT-PCR was carried out with HTBI primers, and a multiplex PCR formed the second round. TCRdb recomputed calls from the multiplex PCR reads with MiXCR, one row per CDR3 protein. The table has under 250,000 distinct CDR3 sequences, about 22% seen once. The clonotype comes from a woman aged 50 to 65 with Graves' ophthalmopathy. The rearrangement joins TRBV6-2 or TRBV6-3 to TRBJ1-5; no reliable D call. The sample comprised peripheral blood. CDR3 sequence (DNA): TGTGCCAGCAGTTACTACCCAGATAGCAATCAGCCCCAGCATTTT. It codes for CASSYYPDSNQPQHF.